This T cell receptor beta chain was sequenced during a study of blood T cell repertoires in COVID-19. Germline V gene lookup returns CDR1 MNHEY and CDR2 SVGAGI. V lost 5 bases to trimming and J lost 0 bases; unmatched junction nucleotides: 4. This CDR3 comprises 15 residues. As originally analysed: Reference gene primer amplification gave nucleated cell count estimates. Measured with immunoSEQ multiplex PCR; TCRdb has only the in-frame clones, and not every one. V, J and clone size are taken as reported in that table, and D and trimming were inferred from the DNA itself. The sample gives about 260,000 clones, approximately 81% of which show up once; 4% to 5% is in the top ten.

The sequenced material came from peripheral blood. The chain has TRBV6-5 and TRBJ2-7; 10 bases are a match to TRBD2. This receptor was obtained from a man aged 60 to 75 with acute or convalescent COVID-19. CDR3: CASSQGLAISYEQYF. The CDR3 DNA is TGTGCCAGCAGTCAGGGACTAGCGATCTCCTACGAGCAGTACTTC.